The next 16 T cell receptor beta chains were all read from a single sample in a study of T cell responses to AZD1222 COVID-19 vaccine. Assay: immunoSEQ multiplex PCR; the TCRdb copy retains only in-frame clones and omits some. Of under 150,000 clones listed, roughly 92% are singletons. The specimen was peripheral blood, collected 28 days after the second AZD1222 dose. All receptors come from an adult who received the AZD1222 COVID-19 vaccine.

The chain combines TRBV7-8 with TRBJ1-1, with unresolved D. Germline CDR1 SGHVS, CDR2 FQNEAQ. Trimming took off 1 base at V and 1 base at J, with 7 bases between the two ends. This CDR3 has 14 amino acids. CDR3 nucleotides: TGTGCCAGCAGCTTAGTAGCGGGGAACACTGAAGCTTTCTTT. This gives the protein CASSLVAGNTEAFF.

The chain has TRBV28 and TRBJ1-5, with D possibly matching TRBD1 (6 bases). V was clipped by 5 bases and J by 9 bases, with 20 bases between them. The germline gives CDR1 MDHEN, CDR2 SYDVKM. The CDR3 runs to 15 residues. The CDR3 nucleotides are TGTGCCAGCAGTCTTTCGGGGTTCGAGGGGGGGCCCCAGCATTTT. Amino acids: CASSLSGFEGGPQHF.

The chain combines TRBV19 with TRBJ2-7; weak D call: TRBD1 (5 bases). Germline CDR1 LNHDA, CDR2 SQIVND (reference sequence). The CDR3 is 12 residues long. Trimming removed 4 bases at V and 1 base at J, with 5 bases between. Here the CDR3 DNA reads TGTGCCAGTAGTACAGGGTCCTACGAGCAGTACTTC. Amino acid sequence: CASSTGSYEQYF.

This clone was recorded once. CDR3 sequence reads: CASSHIRTGEAFF. The CDR3 DNA reads as TGTGCCAGCAGCCATATACGGACAGGTGAAGCTTTCTTT. V usage is TRBV3-1 (or the pseudogene TRBV3-2) and J usage is TRBJ1-1; TRBD1 aligns across 7 bases. The ends lost 3 bases at V and 7 bases at J; junction bases unmatched: 5. CDR3 size: 13 residues. In germline, CDR1 is LGHDT, CDR2 YNNKEL (reference sequence).

The V and J genes are TRBV6-2 or TRBV6-3 and TRBJ2-7; TRBD2 aligns across 7 bases. From germline, CDR1 is MNHEY and CDR2 SVGEGT. The V gene end was trimmed by 2 bases and the J gene end by 5 bases; junction bases not matched to a gene: 18. CDR3 length: 18 amino acids. Here the CDR3 reads CASSYGRRPGGSINEQYF. In DNA, the CDR3 is TGTGCCAGCAGTTACGGGCGTAGGCCTGGCGGGAGCATCAACGAGCAGTACTTC.

The chain uses TRBV2 and TRBJ2-1; D not certain. The germline V and J ends were trimmed by 2 bases and 0 bases, with 11 bases remaining between them. This CDR3 comprises 16 residues. CDR1 SNHLY and CDR2 FYNNEI come from the germline V gene. The chain's CDR3 is CASSERGTSSYNEQFF. CDR3 nucleotides: TGTGCCAGCAGTGAAAGAGGCACTTCCTCCTACAATGAGCAGTTCTTC.

V and J are TRBV11-2 and TRBJ1-6, with no clear D. V lost 2 bases and J lost 5, with 7 bases in between. Looked up from germline, CDR1 is SGHAT and CDR2 is FQNNGV. The CDR3 runs 14 residues. The CDR3, as DNA: TGTGCCAGCAGCTTAACTCGGAATAATTCACCCCTCCACTTT. This encodes CASSLTRNNSPLHF.

CDR3 nucleotide sequence: TGTGCCAGCAGCTTAGACCGGGACAGGGGGATGTACAATGAGCAGTTCTTC. It codes for CASSLDRDRGMYNEQFF. V usage is TRBV11-2 and J usage is TRBJ2-1; 11 nucleotides match TRBD1. Germline CDR1 SGHAT, CDR2 FQNNGV. The CDR3 is made up of 17 amino acids. V lost 0 bases, J lost 4 bases, and 5 bases stayed unmatched.

The chain has TRBV18 and TRBJ1-2, with 9 bases lining up with TRBD1. J was trimmed by 4 bases and V by 4 bases; bases with no gene match: 7. Germline V lookup: CDR1 KGHSH, CDR2 LQKENI. This CDR3 has 15 residues. For the CDR3, the DNA is TGTGCCAGCTCACGAGGACAGGGGCACAGCTATGGCTACACCTTC. Its translation is CASSRGQGHSYGYTF.

The chain carries TRBV10-3 and TRBJ1-1, with D hard to call. Germline lookup yields CDR1 ENHRY and CDR2 SYGVKD. V lost 5 bases to trimming and J lost 0 bases, with 1 base between them. The CDR3 sequence is 11 residues long. In DNA form, the CDR3 reads TGTGCCATCAGTATGAACACTGAAGCTTTCTTT. Protein: CAISMNTEAFF.

This clone was counted only a few times. The gene calls are TRBV24-1 and TRBJ2-5; unclear D gene. The V end lost 5 bases, the J end lost 6 bases, and 9 bases lay between the germline ends. The CDR3 totals 12 residues. Germline V gene sequence: CDR1 KGHDR, CDR2 SFDVKD. The CDR3 DNA sequence: TGTGCCACCAGTGGAGCAGGACAGACCCAGTACTTC. Amino acid sequence: CATSGAGQTQYF.

The chain recombines TRBV6-5 with TRBJ1-6; tentatively, D is TRBD1 (5 bases). With 6 bases removed from V and 7 bases from J, the gap between germline ends came to 13 bases. This CDR3 has 14 amino acids. CDR1 and CDR2 (germline): MNHEY, SVGAGI. CDR3 nucleotide sequence: TGTGCCAGCAGCTCCGGGACGGAGAATTCACCCCTCCACTTT. This gives the protein CASSSGTENSPLHF.

The V gene is TRBV15, the J gene TRBJ2-3; possible D gene TRBD2, 6 bases. Deletions cut 1 base from V and 4 bases from J, with 9 bases between. Per the germline V gene, CDR1 is LNHNV and CDR2 is YYDKDF (reference sequence). This CDR3 spans 14 amino acids. The CDR3 nucleotides read TGTGCCACCAGCAGAGGGGAGGCGGCAGATACGCAGTATTTT. Its translation is CATSRGEAADTQYF. Looking up the rest from reference TRBV15 and TRBJ2-3 gives the full variable domain: DAMVIQNPRYQVTQFGKPVTLSCSQTLNHNVMYWYQQKSSQAPKLLFHYYDKDFNNEADTPDNFQSRRPNTSFCFLDIRSPGLGDTAMYLCATSRGEAADTQYFGPGTRLTVL.

DNA of the CDR3: TGTGCCAGCAGTGGGACAGCCCAACCCAGGACACCCCTCCACTTT. This translates into CASSGTAQPRTPLHF. The chain couples TRBV28 to TRBJ1-6; 7 bases are a match to TRBD1. Germline V gene sequence: CDR1 MDHEN, CDR2 SYDVKM. Losses at the gene ends were 5 bases for V and 11 bases for J; bases not matched to a gene: 12. This CDR3 contains 15 residues.

J is TRBJ2-1 and V is TRBV4-1; 9 bases are a match to TRBD2. The CDR3 is 15 amino acids. Germline V lookup: CDR1 MGHRA, CDR2 YSYEKL. With V trimmed by 4 bases and J by 6 bases, 7 bases remained unmatched. DNA of the CDR3: TGCGCCAGCAGCCCAGCGGGAGGATTGGGCAATGAGCAGTTCTTC. This gives the protein CASSPAGGLGNEQFF.

This clone was found once. The rearrangement links TRBV5-1 to TRBJ1-2; TRBD1 might be the D (6 bases). V lost 8 bases, J lost 0 bases, and 14 bases lay in between. This CDR3 contains 14 residues. Per the germline V gene, CDR1 is SGHRS and CDR2 is YFSETQ. The CDR3 reads CASSPGHSNYGYTF. The CDR3 coding sequence is TGCGCCAGTTCCCCGGGACATTCTAACTATGGCTACACCTTC.